Below, 25 T cell receptor beta chains from the same sample are listed, as sequenced in a study of blood T cell repertoires in COVID-19. The assay was immunoSEQ multiplex PCR, and TCRdb's table has in-frame clones only and misses some. The table lists about 210,000 clones, 70% to 90% of them singletons. The specimen sequenced was peripheral blood. All receptors come from a man in his 60s with COVID-19, enrolled during active disease.

The chain's CDR3 is CASSLRTGSNQPQHF. CDR3 nucleotides: TGTGCCAGCAGCTTAAGGACAGGGAGCAATCAGCCCCAGCATTTT. This chain links TRBV7-2 with TRBJ1-5, with TRBD1 identical over 8 bases. V gave up 2 bases and J gave up 1 base; unmatched junction bases: 1. Per the germline V gene, CDR1 is SGHTA and CDR2 is FQGNSA. This CDR3 comprises 15 residues. Variable domain in full (rest from reference TRBV7-2 and TRBJ1-5): GAGVSQSPSNKVTEKGKDVELRCDPISGHTALYWYRQSLGQGLEFLIYFQGNSAPDKSGLPSDRFSAERTGGSVSTLTIQRTQQEDSAVYLCASSLRTGSNQPQHFGDGTRLSIL.

The chain uses TRBV10-3 and TRBJ1-5; D not certain. Per germline, CDR1 ENHRY and CDR2 SYGVKD. This CDR3 region has 12 residues. The V and J ends lost 3 bases and 4 bases respectively, with 4 bases between them. CDR3 amino acids: CAISDRNQPQHF. The CDR3 DNA reads TGTGCCATCAGTGACAGAAATCAGCCCCAGCATTTT.

This chain connects TRBV12-5 to TRBJ2-1; D is unclear. The germline gives CDR1 LGHNT, CDR2 FRNRAP. V was shortened by 1 base and J by 12 bases, with 7 bases between the two germline ends. The CDR3 runs 11 residues. The CDR3 bases are TGTGCTAGTGGTTTGGGACTGACGCAGTTCTTC. Encoded protein: CASGLGLTQFF.

The chain uses TRBV28 and TRBJ1-1; TRBD1 might be the D (6 bases). Looked up from germline, CDR1 is MDHEN and CDR2 is SYDVKM. The ends were cut back, 5 bases at V and 5 bases at J, with 12 bases in the middle. CDR3 length equals 13 residues. The CDR3 sequence is CASSLPGQTEAFF. CDR3 DNA: TGTGCCAGCAGTCTTCCGGGACAAACTGAAGCTTTCTTT.

This chain uses TRBV18 with TRBJ2-3; the D gene is possibly TRBD1 (6 bases). This CDR3 has 16 residues. The ends were cut back, 2 bases at V and 4 bases at J, with 16 bases in the middle. CDR1 and CDR2 (germline): KGHSH, LQKENI. The CDR3 here is CASSPSGGRESDTQYF. DNA of the CDR3: TGTGCCAGCTCACCATCTGGGGGCAGGGAATCAGATACGCAGTATTTT.

V gene TRBV7-8 combines with J gene TRBJ1-3; D not certain. Germline values: CDR1 SGHVS, CDR2 FQNEAQ. V lost 5 bases and J 4 bases, leaving 6 bases between the germline ends. The CDR3 is 12 residues long. CDR3 nucleotide sequence: TGTGCCAGCAGCCAACAGGGAAACACCATATATTTT. Translating it yields CASSQQGNTIYF. Using reference TRBV7-8 and TRBJ1-3 for the parts outside the CDR3, the full variable domain is GAGVSQSPRYKVAKRGQDVALRCDPISGHVSLFWYQQALGQGPEFLTYFQNEAQLDKSGLPSDRFFAERPEGSVSTLKIQRTQQEDSAVYLCASSQQGNTIYFGEGSWLTVV.

The chain couples TRBV18 to TRBJ2-7; TRBD1 is a possible D gene (6 bases). The CDR3 is 15 residues long. V gave up 3 bases and J gave up 3 bases, with 15 bases separating them. CDR1 and CDR2 from the germline V gene are KGHSH and LQKENI. CDR3 amino acids: CASSPGATGNYEQYF. Written as DNA, the CDR3 is TGTGCCAGCTCACCCGGGGCGACAGGAAACTACGAGCAGTACTTC.

The table lists this clone with a count of one. This chain connects TRBV30 to TRBJ1-5; TRBD1 matches 9 bases. The germline gives CDR1 GTSNPN, CDR2 SVGIG (reference sequence). The CDR3 is made up of 16 amino acids. V gave up 3 bases and J gave up 7 bases; unmatched junction bases: 13. The CDR3 nucleotides are TGTGCCTGGAGCGGTTTCGGGACAGGGATCAGCCAGCCCCAGCATTTT. This encodes CAWSGFGTGISQPQHF.

This clone was counted once. This rearrangement joins TRBV11-2 to TRBJ1-1; D gene ambiguous. Deletions cut 2 bases from V and 1 base from J, with 5 bases between. This CDR3 comprises 13 residues. The germline CDR1 and CDR2 sequences are SGHAT and FQNNGV. The CDR3 nucleotides read TGTGCCAGCAGCTTATCCAGGAACACTGAAGCTTTCTTT. It specifies CASSLSRNTEAFF.

The chain links TRBV30 to TRBJ2-7; 7 bases align to TRBD2. With V trimmed by 5 bases and J by 9 bases, 7 bases remained unmatched. CDR3 length: 11 residues. Germline lookup yields CDR1 GTSNPN and CDR2 SVGIG (reference sequence). The CDR3 DNA is TGTGCCTGGTCGCCGGGGGGTGCGCAGTACTTC. Translating it yields CAWSPGGAQYF.

The genes are TRBV2 and TRBJ1-5; weak D call: TRBD1 (6 bases). V lost 4 bases, J lost 6 bases, and 16 bases lay in between. This CDR3 contains 15 residues. The germline CDR1 and CDR2 sequences are SNHLY and FYNNEI. CDR3 sequence reads: CASSAGTYNRQPQHF. In nucleotides, the CDR3 is TGTGCCAGCAGTGCCGGGACATACAATCGTCAGCCCCAGCATTTT.

This chain links TRBV20-1 with TRBJ2-2; D remains unclear. Trimming pared 3 bases from V and 6 bases from J, leaving 5 bases between. Germline V gives CDR1 DFQATT, CDR2 SNEGSKA (reference sequence). The CDR3 is 11 residues long. CDR3: CSASPSGELFF. The CDR3 region has the DNA TGCAGTGCTAGCCCATCCGGGGAGCTGTTTTTT.

J is TRBJ2-7 and V is TRBV12-3 or TRBV12-4; no firm D call. The CDR3 loop spans 12 amino acids. Trimming removed 8 bases from V and 2 bases from J, with 10 bases in between. CDR3 in amino acids: CASQAPTYEQYF. The CDR3 DNA reads TGTGCCAGCCAGGCGCCAACCTACGAGCAGTACTTC.

This clone was picked up one time. The chain employs TRBV6-5 and TRBJ1-1; perhaps TRBD1 as D (6 bases). This CDR3 is built from 14 residues. Germline V gives CDR1 MNHEY, CDR2 SVGAGI. V was shortened by 5 bases and J by 3 bases, with 13 bases between the two germline ends. Here the CDR3 reads CASSKSGQYTEAFF. Written as DNA, the CDR3 is TGTGCCAGCAGTAAAAGTGGACAGTACACTGAAGCTTTCTTT.

The chain couples TRBV9 to TRBJ2-3; D unresolved. Germline CDR1 SGDLS, CDR2 YYNGEE. The CDR3 has 14 residues. V lost 0 bases, J lost 3 bases, and 8 bases lay in between. For the CDR3, the DNA is TGTGCCAGCAGCGTAGATTCTTTGACAGATACGCAGTATTTT. Its translation: CASSVDSLTDTQYF.

The J gene is TRBJ1-2, the V gene TRBV28; the D gene is possibly TRBD1 (5 bases). V was clipped by 8 bases and J by 0 bases, with 19 bases between them. In germline, CDR1 is MDHEN, CDR2 SYDVKM. The CDR3 loop spans 16 amino acids. The CDR3 reads CASQSPTGAANYGYTF. For the CDR3, the DNA is TGTGCCAGCCAATCGCCCACAGGAGCTGCTAACTATGGCTACACCTTC.

The V call is TRBV7-2, the J call TRBJ1-5, with D unresolved. The CDR3 totals 15 residues. Deletions cut 1 base from V and 3 bases from J, with 10 bases between. CDR1 and CDR2 from the germline V gene are SGHTA and FQGNSA. CDR3 region: CASSLVRGINQPQHF. CDR3 coding DNA: TGTGCCAGCAGCTTAGTCCGGGGTATCAATCAGCCCCAGCATTTT. The whole variable domain, remainder taken from reference TRBV7-2 and TRBJ1-5, is GAGVSQSPSNKVTEKGKDVELRCDPISGHTALYWYRQSLGQGLEFLIYFQGNSAPDKSGLPSDRFSAERTGGSVSTLTIQRTQQEDSAVYLCASSLVRGINQPQHFGDGTRLSIL.

The chain joins TRBV6-5 to TRBJ1-4; 9 bases line up with TRBD1. CDR1 is MNHEY, CDR2 SVGAGI, per germline. The CDR3 loop spans 14 amino acids. V was pared by 5 bases and J by 5 bases, with 3 bases of the junction left unmatched. In DNA, the CDR3 is TGTGCCAGCAGTCTTACAGGGGGCAATGAAAAACTGTTTTTT. This encodes CASSLTGGNEKLFF.

This clone was observed a single time. The chain combines TRBV6-6 with TRBJ2-1; TRBD1 matches 10 bases. There are 14 residues in the CDR3. Germline loops: CDR1 MNHNY, CDR2 SVGAGI (reference sequence). J was trimmed by 7 bases and V by 2 bases; bases with no gene match: 2. This CDR3 is CASSYRQGANEQFF. In DNA, the CDR3 is TGTGCCAGCAGTTACCGACAGGGGGCAAATGAGCAGTTCTTC.

The CDR3 is CASSLGLRGYNEQFF. The DNA for the CDR3 is TGTGCCAGCAGCTTAGGCCTCAGGGGCTACAATGAGCAGTTCTTC. The rearrangement links TRBV7-2 to TRBJ2-1; possibly TRBD1 for D (6 bases). The CDR3 extends over 15 amino acids. The V end was cut by 1 base, the J end by 3 bases, with 10 bases between. CDR1 is SGHTA and CDR2 is FQGNSA in the germline V gene.

V gene TRBV29-1 combines with J gene TRBJ2-7, with D perhaps matching TRBD1 (6 bases). The CDR3 contains 13 residues. Trimming stripped 1 base from V and 4 bases from J, with 11 bases between. Germline values: CDR1 SQVTM, CDR2 ANQGSEA. CDR3 region: CSVEGARGYEQYF. DNA for the CDR3: TGCAGCGTTGAAGGGGCCAGGGGATACGAGCAGTACTTC.

This chain connects TRBV29-1 to TRBJ1-1; D unclear. CDR1 and CDR2 from the germline V gene are SQVTM and ANQGSEA. The length of the CDR3 is 13 residues. Trimming removed 0 bases at V and 1 base at J, with 6 bases between. The CDR3 is CSVEDWQNTEAFF. CDR3 DNA: TGCAGCGTTGAAGACTGGCAGAACACTGAAGCTTTCTTT.

The genes are TRBV15 and TRBJ2-1; D not resolved. CDR3 length equals 14 residues. The germline CDR1 and CDR2 sequences are LNHNV and YYDKDF (reference sequence). V shed 0 bases and J shed 6 bases, with 9 bases lying between them. The CDR3 protein is CATSRDGRPNEQFF. DNA of the CDR3: TGTGCCACCAGCAGAGATGGCAGGCCCAATGAGCAGTTCTTC.

The chain carries TRBV2 and TRBJ2-1, with a tentative D call TRBD1 (6 bases). The CDR3 has 14 amino acids. CDR1 is SNHLY and CDR2 is FYNNEI in the germline V gene. The V end was cut by 4 bases, the J end by 6 bases, with 13 bases between. The DNA of the CDR3 is TGTGCCAGCAGTGCCAGGGGAAGCAGCAATGAGCAGTTCTTC. Its protein is CASSARGSSNEQFF.

The CDR3 spells CASSLDWATGRNTIYF. The DNA for the CDR3 is TGTGCCAGCAGCTTGGACTGGGCGACAGGGCGAAACACCATATATTTT. The chain combines TRBV5-4 with TRBJ1-3, with 7 nucleotides matching TRBD1. CDR3 length equals 16 residues. V lost 0 bases to trimming and J lost 5 bases; unmatched junction nucleotides: 8. The V gene's germline CDR1 is SGHNT and CDR2 YYREEE (reference sequence). The entire variable domain, with the rest obtained from reference TRBV5-4 and TRBJ1-3, is as follows: ETGVTQSPTHLIKTRGQQVTLRCSSQSGHNTVSWYQQALGQGPQFIFQYYREEENGRGNFPPRFSGLQFPNYSSELNVNALELDDSALYLCASSLDWATGRNTIYFGEGSWLTVV.